This T cell receptor (beta chain) stems from a study of Tregs in tolerant kidney transplant recipients (dated by TCRdb to between 2018 and 2021). With respect to the entire study: Additional Treg samples were obtained from a 3-day mixed lymphocyte reaction with belatacept, in some cases followed by a roughly five-day donor restimulation, before recipient CD4+CD25+CD127- cells were sorted. Antibodies distinguished recipient from donor cells when sorting primary belatacept mixed lymphocyte reaction cultures. The study applied TCRbeta sequencing to find donor-specific regulatory T cells before combined kidney and bone marrow transplantation and then followed those same cells after transplant. Several methods of expanding Tregs specific for an allogeneic donor were compared by TCRbeta repertoire sequencing in a few healthy controls. General conclusions and limits of the study: Expanding Tregs with activated donor B cells appeared to identify the most biologically relevant and donor-specific TCRbeta repertoire. Although technical replication error seemed to be minimal, the question of biological reproducibility was not addressed directly. The study was constrained by small patient numbers, and validation of the findings is required in larger populations and under other immunosuppression protocols.

Concerning this clone itself: Its antigen is unknown. Per-base qualities were not stored, and no clone one base away is much larger.

Blood from healthy controls was obtained either from healthy volunteers or as purchased buffy coats. Healthy control blood was separated into PBMCs by Ficoll density gradient and cryopreserved, and patient PBMCs were collected both before and after transplant. For TCRbeta CDR3 sequencing, genomic DNA was extracted from sorted cells using the QIAGEN DNeasy Blood and Tissue Kit. High-throughput TCRbeta CDR3 sequencing was carried out commercially through immunoSEQ, with PCR amplification with bias correction and internal controls included. The original methods were these. Unique productive TCRbeta sequences were defined by CDR3 nucleotide sequence when primers matched and otherwise by CDR3 amino acid sequence together with Vbeta and Jbeta genes. A sequence was defined as donor-reactive if the sequence was expanded at least 5-fold in CFSE-low cells compared with unstimulated cells and had a frequency of at least 0.01% in CFSE-low cells. Repertoire divergence was quantified by Jensen-Shannon divergence calculated from the top 100 TCRbeta sequences ranked by frequency. For samples with multiple sequencing runs, sorting error was corrected in each run separately before the runs were combined. Entries here come from immuneACCESS through TCRdb and include only in-frame sequences with V and J called. Some clones fail to appear in such tables; in the studies checked, an unresolved V gene covers under half of the shortfall, and the cause of the remainder is unknown. V, J and clone size are taken as reported in that table, and D and trimming were inferred from the DNA itself. The sample has 2,500 to 3,500 clones on record, under 40% of them singletons. Roughly 7.3% of the sample is in the top ten clones.

Trimming leaves V shorter by 7 bases and J shorter by 8 bases, with the junction holding 10 bases beyond the gene matches. From the cysteine up to the phenylalanine, the CDR3 has a length of 15 residues. The entry retains the CDR3 DNA only, 45 bases that are in frame from base 1. Sequences SGHRS (CDR1) and YFSETQ (CDR2) are obtained from the germline V gene. Sequencing input: Tregs from blood cultured with allogeneic cells. The rearranged segments are TRBV5-1 and TRBJ1-4; a stretch of 11 junction bases matches TRBD1. This clonotype was obtained from a human donor in good health. The CDR3 in this case is CASGTGGRESEKLFF. The nucleotide sequence reads TGCGCCAGCGGGACAGGGGGTCGGGAGTCGGAAAAACTGTTTTTT.